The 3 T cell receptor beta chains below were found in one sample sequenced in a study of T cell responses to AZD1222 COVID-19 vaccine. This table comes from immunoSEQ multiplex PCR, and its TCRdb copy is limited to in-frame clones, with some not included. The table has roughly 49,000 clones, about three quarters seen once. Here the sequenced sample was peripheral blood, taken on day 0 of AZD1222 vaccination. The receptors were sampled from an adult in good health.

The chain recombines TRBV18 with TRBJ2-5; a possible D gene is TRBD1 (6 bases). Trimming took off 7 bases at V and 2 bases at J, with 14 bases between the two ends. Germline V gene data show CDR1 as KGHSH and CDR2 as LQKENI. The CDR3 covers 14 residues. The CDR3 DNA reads TGTGCCAGCTTAAAACGGGACAATCAAGAGACCCAGTACTTC. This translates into CASLKRDNQETQYF.

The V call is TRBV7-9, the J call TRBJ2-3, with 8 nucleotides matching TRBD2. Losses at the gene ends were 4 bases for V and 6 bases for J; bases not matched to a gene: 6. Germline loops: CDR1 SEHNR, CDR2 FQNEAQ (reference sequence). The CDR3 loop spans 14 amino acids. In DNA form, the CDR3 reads TGTGCCAGCAGCTCCGGACTAGCTAGGGATACGCAGTATTTT. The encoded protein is CASSSGLARDTQYF.

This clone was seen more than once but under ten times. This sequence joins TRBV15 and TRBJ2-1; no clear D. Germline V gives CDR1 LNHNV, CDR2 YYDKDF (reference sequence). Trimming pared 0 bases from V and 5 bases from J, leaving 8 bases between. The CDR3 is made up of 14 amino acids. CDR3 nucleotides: TGTGCCACCAGCAGAGATAGGCTAGACAATGAGCAGTTCTTC. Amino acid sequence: CATSRDRLDNEQFF. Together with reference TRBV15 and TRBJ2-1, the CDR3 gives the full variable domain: DAMVIQNPRYQVTQFGKPVTLSCSQTLNHNVMYWYQQKSSQAPKLLFHYYDKDFNNEADTPDNFQSRRPNTSFCFLDIRSPGLGDTAMYLCATSRDRLDNEQFFGPGTRLTVL.